This TCR beta chain was identified in a study of T cell responses to AZD1222 COVID-19 vaccine (dated by TCRdb to about 2021). In terms of the full investigation: TCR sequencing covered some 250 trial participants: 207 given two doses of AZD1222 and approximately 26 given two doses of MenACWY control vaccine. Enrollment into the trials was organized by age into subgroups of 18-55, 56-69 and 70-plus years, and those subgroups contained approximately 160, 26 and 62 TCR-sequenced participants, respectively.

Study-level results and caveats: Reportedly, almost half of the unique spike-specific TCRs recognized epitopes lying outside the regions that are mutated in the B.1.351 and B.1.1.7 variants. The 56-69-year group was small, and its depth increase did not reach significance, likely because of low power. The whole spike protein was spanned by vaccine-associated CD4 TCRs, and dominant responses were seen in regions 160-218 and 743-854. After two AZD1222 doses, spike-specific TCR breadth and depth were significantly higher than at day 0 and than in MenACWY recipients. Participants were mostly white British and included more females than males, and it was suggested by the authors that clonal diversity may have been underestimated. Conclusions about previously exposed vaccinees were limited because only a handful of AZD1222 recipients were SARS-CoV-2 seropositive at baseline. No day 14 peak-response samples were available, so repertoires were characterized only after the peak T cell response.

The CDR3 regions of human TCRbeta chains were subjected to immunosequencing. Per the original workflow: Repertoire TCRs were matched against a reference library of SARS-CoV-2-specific TCRs generated with the MIRA antigen-specificity platform. Breadth meant the fraction of unique TCRs that were SARS-CoV-2-associated, whereas depth meant the fraction of total T cells that were SARS-CoV-2-associated. Using the MIRA data, each spike-specific TCR was assigned both to the spike region to which the TCR was reactive and to a CD4 or CD8 class. Log10-transformed breadth and depth values were compared by one-way ANOVA with Sidak's multiple comparisons tests. TCRdb's version of the immuneACCESS table is confined to in-frame rearrangements and falls short of the full clone set. An unresolved V gene accounts for under half of the shortfall where checked; the remainder is of unknown origin. V and J calls and clone size are given by that table; D and trimming were obtained from the DNA. This sample has roughly 120,000 clones in its table, and around 88% of those were observed once. Roughly 6.9% of the sample goes to the ten largest clones.

With respect to this clone: It lacks a known antigen. Base-call qualities are not available, and no considerably larger clone is one nucleotide away.

Reading the label with the study, this specimen's time point is: about 28 days (+/-7) after the second vaccine dose. AZD1222 recipients with second doses at about 4 weeks or about 12 weeks were pooled, because spike-specific TCR depth and breadth did not differ between schedules. Vaccinee samples were obtained from the UK trials COV001 and COV002, which included a single-blind randomized controlled phase 2/3 trial of AZD1222 (ChAdOx1 nCoV-19) in healthy adults. For TCRbeta chain sequencing, PBMC samples were collected from trial participants at day 0 and at day 28 after the second dose. The origin of this receptor is an adult who received the AZD1222 COVID-19 vaccine. The material was peripheral blood, obtained 28 days after the second AZD1222 dose.

The CDR3 in this case is CASRPRTGSYEQYF. The DNA sequence is TGTGCCAGCAGACCCCGGACAGGGTCCTACGAGCAGTACTTC. The chain couples TRBV7-8 to TRBJ2-7; the central 8 bases match TRBD1. The germline V gene sets CDR1 to SGHVS and CDR2 to FQNEAQ. From V the trimming removes 6 bases and from J it removes 1 base, while the gene matches leave 5 bases of the junction unaccounted for. CDR3 length: 14 amino acids, cysteine to phenylalanine. CDR3 DNA only is kept here, 42 bases in frame from base 1.